This is a list of T cell receptor beta chains from one sample in a study of control samples from healthy donors and cancer patients. Libraries were prepared by immunoSEQ multiplex PCR; TCRdb keeps only in-frame clonotypes and omits some of them. The table records 95,000 to 150,000 clones, around 89% of them present only once. Sequencing used blood. The receptors were sampled from a man aged 40-49 years in good health. Both conserved end residues are part of each CDR3. Each record gives: V gene, J gene, clone size, D gene, CDR3 protein, CDR3 DNA. D genes are given only for firm matches. Some rows have no size entry. The others give once, few or many, or a class for an expanded clone.

v_call: TRBV7-9; j_call: TRBJ2-2; clone_size: .; d_call: TRBD2; cdr3_aa: CASSSAGLAVTGELFF; cdr3_nt: TGTGCCAGCAGCTCAGCGGGACTAGCGGTGACCGGGGAGCTGTTTTTT
v_call: TRBV12-3/TRBV12-4; j_call: TRBJ1-1; clone_size: .; d_call: TRBD1; cdr3_aa: CASSKTGKAFF; cdr3_nt: TGTGCCAGCAGTAAGACAGGGAAAGCTTTCTTT
v_call: TRBV24-1; j_call: TRBJ1-2; clone_size: .; d_call: .; cdr3_aa: CAIGKGGVYGYTF; cdr3_nt: TGTGCCATAGGGAAGGGGGGCGTCTATGGCTACACCTTC
v_call: TRBV27; j_call: TRBJ2-7; clone_size: .; d_call: TRBD2; cdr3_aa: CASSLWGLGPSGGASEQYF; cdr3_nt: TGTGCCAGCAGTTTATGGGGCCTTGGGCCTAGCGGGGGGGCCAGCGAGCAGTACTTC
v_call: TRBV6-2/TRBV6-3; j_call: TRBJ1-2; clone_size: .; d_call: TRBD1; cdr3_aa: CASSYWQGANGYTF; cdr3_nt: TGTGCCAGCAGTTATTGGCAGGGGGCGAATGGCTACACCTTC
v_call: TRBV6-1; j_call: TRBJ2-1; clone_size: .; d_call: .; cdr3_aa: CASSEYRAGEQFF; cdr3_nt: TGTGCCAGCAGTGAGTACAGGGCTGGTGAGCAGTTCTTC
v_call: TRBV5-5; j_call: TRBJ1-1; clone_size: once; d_call: .; cdr3_aa: CASSLSLTEAFF; cdr3_nt: TGTGCCAGCAGCTTGTCTCTAACTGAAGCTTTCTTT
v_call: TRBV3-1/TRBV3-2; j_call: TRBJ1-3; clone_size: few; d_call: .; cdr3_aa: CASKSLGNTIYF; cdr3_nt: TGTGCCAGCAAGTCACTCGGAAACACCATATATTTT
v_call: TRBV19; j_call: TRBJ1-2; clone_size: .; d_call: .; cdr3_aa: CASIPVPGGNGYTF; cdr3_nt: TGTGCCAGTATTCCGGTTCCGGGAGGGAATGGCTACACCTTC
v_call: TRBV2; j_call: TRBJ1-2; clone_size: .; d_call: .; cdr3_aa: CASSEEGAIAMGYTF; cdr3_nt: TGTGCCAGCAGTGAAGAAGGAGCGATAGCTATGGGCTACACCTTC
v_call: TRBV11-1; j_call: TRBJ1-1; clone_size: .; d_call: .; cdr3_aa: CASSFRDGETEAFF; cdr3_nt: TGTGCCAGCAGCTTCAGGGACGGGGAGACTGAAGCTTTCTTT
v_call: TRBV11-2; j_call: TRBJ1-6; clone_size: .; d_call: .; cdr3_aa: CASSFQTVSPLHF; cdr3_nt: TGTGCCAGCAGCTTCCAGACAGTTTCACCCCTCCACTTT
v_call: TRBV14; j_call: TRBJ1-1; clone_size: .; d_call: .; cdr3_aa: CASSLTLPSWVGTEAFF; cdr3_nt: TGTGCCAGCAGCCTCACCCTACCGTCCTGGGTGGGCACTGAAGCTTTCTTT
v_call: TRBV18; j_call: TRBJ2-1; clone_size: .; d_call: .; cdr3_aa: CASSRDRSGEQFF; cdr3_nt: TGTGCCAGCTCACGAGACAGGTCGGGTGAGCAGTTCTTC
v_call: TRBV12-3/TRBV12-4; j_call: TRBJ2-7; clone_size: few; d_call: .; cdr3_aa: CASTARTVYEQYF; cdr3_nt: TGTGCCAGCACTGCCAGGACGGTCTACGAGCAGTACTTC
v_call: TRBV15; j_call: TRBJ2-6; clone_size: .; d_call: .; cdr3_aa: CATSRDVNSGANVLTF; cdr3_nt: TGTGCCACCAGCAGAGACGTGAACTCTGGGGCCAACGTCCTGACTTTC
v_call: TRBV19; j_call: TRBJ1-4; clone_size: once; d_call: .; cdr3_aa: CASSIDSPGLGEKLFF; cdr3_nt: TGTGCCAGTAGTATAGACTCGCCGGGGTTGGGGGAAAAACTGTTTTTT
v_call: TRBV3-1/TRBV3-2; j_call: TRBJ2-2; clone_size: .; d_call: TRBD1; cdr3_aa: CASSEPAGGTGELFF; cdr3_nt: TGTGCCAGCAGCGAGCCCGCAGGGGGTACCGGGGAGCTGTTTTTT
v_call: TRBV2; j_call: TRBJ2-3; clone_size: .; d_call: TRBD2; cdr3_aa: CASRNELAGTDTQYF; cdr3_nt: TGTGCCAGCAGGAACGAACTAGCGGGGACAGATACGCAGTATTTT
v_call: TRBV7-2; j_call: TRBJ1-2; clone_size: .; d_call: .; cdr3_aa: CASSPLRSPNYGYTF; cdr3_nt: TGTGCCAGCAGCCCCCTGAGGTCCCCGAACTATGGCTACACCTTC
v_call: TRBV5-1; j_call: TRBJ2-3; clone_size: .; d_call: TRBD2; cdr3_aa: CASSPGTSGGDTQYF; cdr3_nt: TGCGCCAGCAGCCCAGGGACTAGCGGGGGGGATACGCAGTATTTT
v_call: TRBV19; j_call: TRBJ2-5; clone_size: .; d_call: TRBD1; cdr3_aa: CASSIPPRRWTGGLHETQYF; cdr3_nt: TGTGCCAGTAGTATACCCCCACGTAGGTGGACAGGGGGTTTGCACGAGACCCAGTACTTC
v_call: TRBV5-1; j_call: TRBJ2-7; clone_size: .; d_call: TRBD1; cdr3_aa: CASSWQGAANYEQYF; cdr3_nt: TGCGCCAGCAGCTGGCAGGGGGCTGCAAACTACGAGCAGTACTTC
v_call: TRBV25-1; j_call: TRBJ1-3; clone_size: once; d_call: .; cdr3_aa: CASSDSGSLGNTIYF; cdr3_nt: TGTGCCAGCAGTGACTCAGGGAGTCTTGGAAACACCATATATTTT
v_call: TRBV7-3; j_call: TRBJ2-1; clone_size: .; d_call: .; cdr3_aa: CASSPTPVNEQFF; cdr3_nt: TGTGCCAGCAGCCCCACCCCAGTCAATGAGCAGTTCTTC
v_call: TRBV15; j_call: TRBJ2-3; clone_size: .; d_call: .; cdr3_aa: CATSRDWHRDTDTQYF; cdr3_nt: TGTGCCACCAGCAGAGATTGGCACAGGGACACAGATACGCAGTATTTT
v_call: TRBV6-4; j_call: TRBJ2-3; clone_size: .; d_call: TRBD2; cdr3_aa: CASRSGGDTDTQYF; cdr3_nt: TGTGCCAGCAGAAGCGGGGGGGACACAGATACGCAGTATTTT
v_call: TRBV14; j_call: TRBJ1-2; clone_size: .; d_call: TRBD1; cdr3_aa: CASSQGQGAHGYTF; cdr3_nt: TGTGCCAGCAGCCAAGGACAGGGGGCGCACGGCTACACCTTC
v_call: TRBV12-3/TRBV12-4; j_call: TRBJ2-7; clone_size: .; d_call: .; cdr3_aa: CASSLNIVGEQYF; cdr3_nt: TGTGCCAGCAGTTTAAACATCGTGGGTGAGCAGTACTTC
v_call: TRBV18; j_call: TRBJ2-2; clone_size: .; d_call: .; cdr3_aa: CASSPDSYTGELFF; cdr3_nt: TGTGCCAGCTCACCAGACTCCTATACCGGGGAGCTGTTTTTT
v_call: TRBV6-2/TRBV6-3; j_call: TRBJ1-5; clone_size: .; d_call: .; cdr3_aa: CASSYARPRGNQPQHF; cdr3_nt: TGTGCCAGCAGTTACGCTCGGCCTCGGGGCAATCAGCCCCAGCATTTT
v_call: TRBV15; j_call: TRBJ2-2; clone_size: .; d_call: TRBD2; cdr3_aa: CATSRDTSLAEVAGELFF; cdr3_nt: TGTGCCACCAGCAGAGATACATCCCTAGCGGAGGTCGCCGGGGAGCTGTTTTTT
v_call: TRBV9; j_call: TRBJ1-2; clone_size: .; d_call: .; cdr3_aa: CASSVGLSGYTF; cdr3_nt: TGTGCCAGCAGCGTTGGACTTTCTGGCTACACCTTC
v_call: TRBV5-5; j_call: TRBJ1-3; clone_size: .; d_call: .; cdr3_aa: CASSLEGTTGIGNTIYF; cdr3_nt: TGTGCCAGCAGCTTGGAGGGGACTACAGGGATTGGAAACACCATATATTTT
v_call: TRBV25-1; j_call: TRBJ1-2; clone_size: .; d_call: .; cdr3_aa: CASSGPGTPFNYGYTF; cdr3_nt: TGTGCCAGCAGCGGTCCCGGGACACCGTTTAACTATGGCTACACCTTC
v_call: TRBV9; j_call: TRBJ2-3; clone_size: once; d_call: .; cdr3_aa: CASSGIGTDTQYF; cdr3_nt: TGTGCCAGCAGCGGGATCGGCACAGATACGCAGTATTTT
v_call: TRBV19; j_call: TRBJ1-1; clone_size: .; d_call: .; cdr3_aa: CASKSGILAEAFF; cdr3_nt: TGTGCCAGTAAATCGGGGATCCTCGCTGAAGCTTTCTTT
v_call: TRBV10-1; j_call: TRBJ2-5; clone_size: .; d_call: TRBD2; cdr3_aa: CASSEKVAGPQETQYF; cdr3_nt: TGCGCCAGCAGTGAGAAGGTAGCGGGGCCCCAAGAGACCCAGTACTTC
v_call: TRBV7-2; j_call: TRBJ1-2; clone_size: .; d_call: .; cdr3_aa: CASSFGQNYGYTF; cdr3_nt: TGTGCCAGCAGCTTTGGACAGAACTATGGCTACACCTTC
v_call: TRBV19; j_call: TRBJ1-5; clone_size: .; d_call: TRBD1; cdr3_aa: CATDPEDRGLGNQPQHF; cdr3_nt: TGTGCCACCGACCCCGAGGACAGGGGGCTCGGCAATCAGCCCCAGCATTTT
v_call: TRBV30; j_call: TRBJ1-3; clone_size: .; d_call: .; cdr3_aa: CAWSETVSGNTIYF; cdr3_nt: TGTGCCTGGAGCGAGACGGTTTCTGGAAACACCATATATTTT
v_call: TRBV30; j_call: TRBJ1-2; clone_size: once; d_call: .; cdr3_aa: CAWSVASLGYTF; cdr3_nt: TGTGCCTGGAGTGTAGCTTCGCTTGGCTACACCTTC
v_call: TRBV5-6; j_call: TRBJ2-1; clone_size: .; d_call: .; cdr3_aa: CASSFHNEQFF; cdr3_nt: TGTGCCAGCAGCTTTCACAATGAGCAGTTCTTC
v_call: TRBV19; j_call: TRBJ1-3; clone_size: .; d_call: .; cdr3_aa: CASSIARGNTIYF; cdr3_nt: TGTGCCAGTAGTATTGCCAGAGGAAACACCATATATTTT
v_call: TRBV7-2; j_call: TRBJ1-3; clone_size: .; d_call: .; cdr3_aa: CASSVDGRGNTIYF; cdr3_nt: TGTGCCAGCAGCGTTGACGGTAGGGGAAACACCATATATTTT
v_call: TRBV18; j_call: TRBJ2-3; clone_size: .; d_call: .; cdr3_aa: CASSPPSDRDTQYF; cdr3_nt: TGTGCCAGCTCACCACCGTCAGACAGGGATACGCAGTATTTT
v_call: TRBV24-1; j_call: TRBJ1-4; clone_size: .; d_call: TRBD1; cdr3_aa: CATSDSTGVNEKLFF; cdr3_nt: TGTGCCACCAGTGACTCAACAGGGGTTAATGAAAAACTGTTTTTT
v_call: TRBV6-5; j_call: TRBJ1-2; clone_size: once; d_call: TRBD1; cdr3_aa: CASRMDRDNYGYTF; cdr3_nt: TGTGCCAGCAGGATGGACAGGGATAACTATGGCTACACCTTC
v_call: TRBV15; j_call: TRBJ1-5; clone_size: .; d_call: .; cdr3_aa: CATSRSRAGNQPQHF; cdr3_nt: TGTGCCACCAGCAGATCCAGAGCGGGGAATCAGCCCCAGCATTTT
v_call: TRBV19; j_call: TRBJ1-5; clone_size: .; d_call: .; cdr3_aa: CASSARSRGDSNQPQHF; cdr3_nt: TGTGCCAGTAGTGCCAGGTCAAGGGGGGATAGCAATCAGCCCCAGCATTTT
v_call: TRBV3-1/TRBV3-2; j_call: TRBJ2-7; clone_size: .; d_call: .; cdr3_aa: CASSQAYEQYF; cdr3_nt: TGTGCCAGCAGCCAAGCCTACGAGCAGTACTTC
v_call: TRBV7-3; j_call: TRBJ1-6; clone_size: .; d_call: TRBD1; cdr3_aa: CASSLEGQGGSPLHF; cdr3_nt: TGTGCCAGCAGCTTAGAGGGACAGGGGGGTTCACCCCTCCACTTT
v_call: TRBV6-5; j_call: TRBJ1-2; clone_size: .; d_call: .; cdr3_aa: CASSDLDGPNYGYTF; cdr3_nt: TGTGCCAGCAGCGACTTGGACGGACCTAACTATGGCTACACCTTC